The rows below give T cell receptor beta chains drawn from one sample of a study of technical replicates of blood from a few donors. Generated by immunoSEQ multiplex PCR, the TCRdb table keeps only in-frame clones and is missing some. There are 15,000 or so clones in the sample; approximately 89% occur only once, and approximately 11% lies in the top ten. Sequencing was carried out using PBMCs. All receptors come from a human donor in good health. Each CDR3 is given with its conserved first and last residue. The D gene is left open where the match is weak. Not all rows give a size; the values are once, few, many and, for expanded clones, a class.

j_call,clone_size,cdr3_length,d_call,v_call,cdr3_nt,cdr3_aa
TRBJ1-2,.,15,.,TRBV28,TGTGCCAGCAGTTCCACCTCGGCAGGGGACTATGGCTACACCTTC,CASSSTSAGDYGYTF
TRBJ1-5,.,15,.,TRBV5-1,TGCGCCAGCAGCTTGGGGCAGGCCGCCAATCAGCCCCAGCATTTT,CASSLGQAANQPQHF
TRBJ2-7,.,17,TRBD2,TRBV5-1,TGCGCCAGCAGCTTGGAGGGGGCGCCTAGCGGGAGATCCGAGCAGTACTTC,CASSLEGAPSGRSEQYF
TRBJ1-1,.,14,.,TRBV5-1,TGCGCCAGCAGCTTGACAGGCGGGAACACTGAAGCTTTCTTT,CASSLTGGNTEAFF
TRBJ1-4,.,14,.,TRBV28,TGTGCCAGCAGTCTGTTGCAGGGTAATGAAAAACTGTTTTTT,CASSLLQGNEKLFF
TRBJ1-2,once,14,TRBD1,TRBV5-1,TGCGCCAGCAGCTTGGCCGGGACAGATTATGGCTACACCTTC,CASSLAGTDYGYTF
TRBJ1-3,.,15,TRBD1,TRBV10-3,TGTGCCATCGGCTCCGGGACAGCCGAAGGAAACACCATATATTTT,CAIGSGTAEGNTIYF
TRBJ1-1,once,14,TRBD1,TRBV19,TGTGCCAGTAGTAGGGACAGGGAGGTATTTGAAGCTTTCTTT,CASSRDREVFEAFF
TRBJ1-3,few,13,.,TRBV5-1,TGCGCCAGCAGCTCAGAACAAGGAAACACCATATATTTT,CASSSEQGNTIYF
TRBJ2-3,.,16,TRBD2,TRBV14,TGTGCCAGCAGCCCCACCCGGACTAGGGTTTCAGATACGCAGTATTTT,CASSPTRTRVSDTQYF
TRBJ1-4,.,13,.,TRBV7-6,TGTGCCAGCAGCTTAGGGGGGGAGGTGAAACTGTTTTTT,CASSLGGEVKLFF
TRBJ2-1,.,15,TRBD2,TRBV6-1,TGTGCCAGCAGTGAAATACTAGCGGGGGAAGGTGAGCAGTTCTTC,CASSEILAGEGEQFF
TRBJ2-4,.,15,.,TRBV11-2,TGTGCCAGCAGCAAGATCCAGGGGGCCAAAAACATTCAGTACTTC,CASSKIQGAKNIQYF
TRBJ1-3,.,15,TRBD1,TRBV19,TGTGCCAGTAGTCCACGGGACAGGGGTGGAAACACCATATATTTT,CASSPRDRGGNTIYF
TRBJ2-1,.,16,TRBD2,TRBV5-1,TGCGCCAGCAGCTCCGGACTAGCGGGAGATGTCAATGAGCAGTTCTTC,CASSSGLAGDVNEQFF
TRBJ2-5,.,15,TRBD1,TRBV6-5,TGTGCCAGCCGGACAGGGGGGGCCTTACAAGAGACCCAGTACTTC,CASRTGGALQETQYF
TRBJ1-2,few,13,TRBD1,TRBV7-2,TGTGCCAGCAGCCCGGGACAGAACTATGGCTACACCTTC,CASSPGQNYGYTF
TRBJ2-2,.,15,TRBD2,TRBV19,TGTGCCAGTAGCAGCCTAGCGGTAAACACCGGGGAGCTGTTTTTT,CASSSLAVNTGELFF
TRBJ2-1,.,15,TRBD2,TRBV9,TGTGCCAGCAGCGTAGTAGGCGGGAGTGGTAATGAGCAGTTCTTC,CASSVVGGSGNEQFF
TRBJ1-1,.,18,.,TRBV15,TGTGCCACCAGCAGAGATACGTGGCCTCACCTCATGAACACTGAAGCTTTCTTT,CATSRDTWPHLMNTEAFF
TRBJ2-3,.,13,TRBD2,TRBV10-2,TGCGCCGCGAAGACTAGCGGCACAGATACGCAGTATTTT,CAAKTSGTDTQYF
TRBJ2-5,once,14,TRBD2,TRBV5-1,TGCGCCAGCAGCTTCGCGGGGGACCAAGAGACCCAGTACTTC,CASSFAGDQETQYF
TRBJ2-5,.,18,TRBD1,TRBV9,TGTGCCAGCAGCGTAGCGAAGGGGACAGGGAGTTACCAAGAGACCCAGTACTTC,CASSVAKGTGSYQETQYF
TRBJ2-2,.,17,.,TRBV11-1,TGTGCCAGCAGCTCACCCCCGGGACTGTCGGCCACCGGGGAGCTGTTTTTT,CASSSPPGLSATGELFF
TRBJ2-7,once,16,TRBD2,TRBV18,TGTGCCAGCTCACCAGCAGCTTTAGGCGGGAGTCACGAGCAGTACTTC,CASSPAALGGSHEQYF
TRBJ2-5,.,14,.,TRBV19,TGTGCCAGTAGCGGTATCGGGACAAAAGAGACCCAGTACTTC,CASSGIGTKETQYF
TRBJ1-5,once,14,TRBD1,TRBV6-5,TGTGCCAGCCGAAGCGGACAGGGCGATCAGCCCCAGCATTTT,CASRSGQGDQPQHF
TRBJ2-7,.,16,.,TRBV21-1,TGTGCCAGCAGCGGAAGGGAGCGAGTTATGTCCTACGAGCAGTACTTC,CASSGRERVMSYEQYF
TRBJ1-2,.,13,TRBD1,TRBV9,TGTGCTAGCAGCGGGACAGAAAACTATGGCTACACCTTC,CASSGTENYGYTF
TRBJ2-5,.,13,.,TRBV2,TGTGCCAGCAGTGAGTTCCAGCAAGAGACCCAGTACTTC,CASSEFQQETQYF
TRBJ2-1,.,17,TRBD2,TRBV9,TGTGCCAGCAGCGTAGTAACTAGCGGGTACCGAGACAATGAGCAGTTCTTC,CASSVVTSGYRDNEQFF
TRBJ2-1,.,13,.,TRBV30,TGTGCCTGGACACAGAGCTCCTACAATGAGCAGTTCTTC,CAWTQSSYNEQFF
TRBJ2-7,.,15,TRBD2,TRBV30,TGTGCCTGGACCACCGGGACTAGCGGGAGTTACGAGCAGTACTTC,CAWTTGTSGSYEQYF
TRBJ2-1,.,13,.,TRBV27,TGTGCCAGCAGAACCGGAGCCAACAATGAGCAGTTCTTC,CASRTGANNEQFF
TRBJ2-7,once,15,TRBD2,TRBV27,TGTGCCAGCAGTTTATTGGGACTAGGAACCTACGAGCAGTACTTC,CASSLLGLGTYEQYF
TRBJ1-1,.,16,TRBD1,TRBV19,TGTGCCAGTAGGACAGACACAGGGGTCGGAGGCACTGAAGCTTTCTTT,CASRTDTGVGGTEAFF
TRBJ2-7,few,16,TRBD2,TRBV27,TGTGCCAGCAGTTTAATGGGGGGGACTAGTGTTTACGAGCAGTACTTC,CASSLMGGTSVYEQYF
TRBJ2-7,.,13,.,TRBV9,TGTGCCAGCAGCGTAGCCCCGGCGGGGGAGCAGTACTTC,CASSVAPAGEQYF
TRBJ2-3,.,16,TRBD2,TRBV27,TGTGCCAGCAGCTCCCTAGCGGGAGGACGCACAGATACGCAGTATTTT,CASSSLAGGRTDTQYF
TRBJ2-2,few,14,.,TRBV6-5,TGTGCCAGCACCCCGGACAGGAACACCGGGGAGCTGTTTTTT,CASTPDRNTGELFF
TRBJ2-1,.,14,TRBD2,TRBV2,TGTGCCAGCAAGGGGGGGCTAGCGGGAACTGAGCAGTTCTTC,CASKGGLAGTEQFF
TRBJ1-1,.,15,.,TRBV28,TGTGCCAGCAGCCTGCTTCGGAGGGGAGGGACTGAAGCTTTCTTT,CASSLLRRGGTEAFF
TRBJ2-2,once,16,TRBD2,TRBV2,TGTGCCAGCAGCCGGGAGACTAGCGGGAACACCGGGGAGCTGTTTTTT,CASSRETSGNTGELFF
TRBJ2-6,once,18,TRBD1,TRBV11-2,TGTGCCAGCAGGCCATGGGGACAGGGATATTCTGGGGCCAACGTCCTGACTTTC,CASRPWGQGYSGANVLTF
TRBJ1-5,.,13,TRBD1,TRBV29-1,TGCAGCGTTGGCCCCAACAGGGGTCAGCCCCAGCATTTT,CSVGPNRGQPQHF